A selection of T cell receptor beta chains follows, all from one sample in a study of blood T cell repertoires in COVID-19. Assay used: immunoSEQ multiplex PCR; TCRdb lists only in-frame clones, some missing. The repertoire holds fewer than 400,000 clones, with around nine tenths as singletons. Sequenced: PBMCs or T cells enriched from blood (not recorded which). Receptor source: a woman aged 25 to 39 who had been exposed to COVID-19. CDR3s include the opening cysteine and the closing phenylalanine or tryptophan. The order of the fields is clone size, V gene, D gene, J gene, CDR3 protein, CDR3 DNA. A D gene is named only where the DNA matches it firmly. Size is omitted from some rows. Given values are once, few, many or a class for expanded clones.

size: .
V: TRBV11-3
D: TRBD2
J: TRBJ2-1
CDR3: CASSHRTSANYNEQFF
DNA: TGTGCCAGCAGCCACCGGACTAGCGCGAACTACAATGAGCAGTTCTTC

size: .
V: TRBV10-3
D: TRBD1
J: TRBJ1-3
CDR3: CAISESAARTGSSSGNTIYF
DNA: TGTGCCATCAGTGAGTCGGCGGCCAGGACAGGGTCGAGCTCTGGAAACACCATATATTTT

size: .
V: TRBV27
D: .
J: TRBJ1-6
CDR3: CASSLLLGNSPLHF
DNA: TGTGCCAGCAGTTTACTGCTAGGTAATTCACCCCTCCACTTT

size: .
V: TRBV9
D: TRBD1
J: TRBJ1-2
CDR3: CASSVDRDRGHGYTF
DNA: TGTGCCAGCAGCGTGGACCGGGACAGGGGACATGGCTACACCTTC

size: once
V: TRBV14
D: .
J: TRBJ1-2
CDR3: CASRGSSDYGYTF
DNA: TGTGCCAGCCGAGGGAGTTCGGACTATGGCTACACCTTC

size: .
V: TRBV3-1/TRBV3-2
D: .
J: TRBJ1-2
CDR3: CASSLGTSAYGYTF
DNA: TGTGCCAGCAGCCTAGGGACTTCAGCCTATGGCTACACCTTC

size: .
V: TRBV12-3/TRBV12-4
D: .
J: TRBJ1-5
CDR3: CASSFNADQPQHF
DNA: TGTGCCAGCAGTTTTAACGCGGATCAGCCCCAGCATTTT

size: .
V: TRBV5-4
D: .
J: TRBJ2-1
CDR3: CASSLAKSTARNNEQFF
DNA: TGTGCCAGCAGCTTGGCCAAGTCGACGGCTAGAAACAATGAGCAGTTCTTC

size: .
V: TRBV18
D: .
J: TRBJ1-3
CDR3: CASSPAVGISGNTIYF
DNA: TGTGCCAGCTCACCGGCAGTGGGCATCTCTGGAAACACCATATATTTT

size: .
V: TRBV12-3/TRBV12-4
D: .
J: TRBJ1-2
CDR3: CASSQTDRGYTF
DNA: TGTGCCAGCAGCCAGACAGATCGTGGCTACACCTTC

size: .
V: TRBV5-1
D: TRBD1
J: TRBJ2-1
CDR3: CASSLADRDYNEQFF
DNA: TGCGCCAGCAGCTTGGCGGACAGGGACTACAATGAGCAGTTCTTC

size: .
V: TRBV7-2
D: .
J: TRBJ1-3
CDR3: CASSPGFLRSGNTIYF
DNA: TGTGCCAGCAGCCCCGGTTTCCTACGCTCTGGAAACACCATATATTTT

size: .
V: TRBV6-5
D: TRBD2
J: TRBJ2-7
CDR3: CASRLAGGAYEQYF
DNA: TGTGCCAGCAGGTTAGCGGGGGGTGCCTACGAGCAGTACTTC

size: many
V: TRBV13
D: TRBD1
J: TRBJ1-2
CDR3: CASRPREGQGYGYTF
DNA: TGTGCCAGCAGGCCTAGGGAGGGACAGGGCTATGGCTACACCTTC

size: few
V: TRBV5-3
D: .
J: TRBJ1-5
CDR3: CARTKGGDQPQHF
DNA: TGTGCCAGGACCAAGGGCGGGGATCAGCCCCAGCATTTT

size: .
V: TRBV7-9
D: TRBD1
J: TRBJ1-1
CDR3: CASSPTGVTEAFF
DNA: TGTGCCAGCAGCCCGACAGGGGTCACTGAAGCTTTCTTT

size: .
V: TRBV2
D: TRBD2
J: TRBJ2-5
CDR3: CASSEDGRGYQETQYF
DNA: TGTGCCAGCAGTGAAGACGGGAGGGGATACCAAGAGACCCAGTACTTC

size: .
V: TRBV21-1
D: .
J: TRBJ2-6
CDR3: CASSIDRDPFGANVLTF
DNA: TGTGCCAGCAGCATCGACAGGGACCCTTTTGGGGCCAACGTCCTGACTTTC

size: .
V: TRBV27
D: .
J: TRBJ1-5
CDR3: CASSLRGRGNQPQHF
DNA: TGTGCCAGCAGTTTAAGGGGAAGGGGGAATCAGCCCCAGCATTTT

size: few
V: TRBV3-1/TRBV3-2
D: TRBD2
J: TRBJ2-4
CDR3: CASSLRTSGVSKNIQYF
DNA: TGTGCCAGCAGCCTTCGGACTAGCGGGGTTAGCAAAAACATTCAGTACTTC

size: .
V: TRBV5-5
D: .
J: TRBJ1-4
CDR3: CASSLGVATNEKLFF
DNA: TGTGCCAGCAGCTTGGGAGTTGCAACTAATGAAAAACTGTTTTTT

size: .
V: TRBV6-1
D: .
J: TRBJ1-2
CDR3: CASSERGPDGYTF
DNA: TGTGCCAGCAGTGAGCGGGGGCCGGACGGCTACACCTTC

size: .
V: TRBV5-1
D: TRBD2
J: TRBJ2-7
CDR3: CASRGLAGPYYEQYF
DNA: TGCGCCAGCAGGGGACTAGCGGGGCCGTACTACGAGCAGTACTTC

size: once
V: TRBV16
D: TRBD1
J: TRBJ1-5
CDR3: CASSQATGGSNQPQHF
DNA: TGTGCCAGCAGCCAAGCGACAGGGGGGAGCAATCAGCCCCAGCATTTT

size: .
V: TRBV29-1
D: TRBD1
J: TRBJ1-4
CDR3: CSVRDSPNEKLFF
DNA: TGCAGCGTTCGGGACAGCCCTAATGAAAAACTGTTTTTT

size: .
V: TRBV5-4
D: TRBD1
J: TRBJ1-2
CDR3: CASLPRGVDIGYTF
DNA: TGTGCCAGCTTACCCAGGGGGGTAGATATTGGCTACACCTTC

size: .
V: TRBV11-2
D: TRBD2
J: TRBJ2-2
CDR3: CASSPFRGGNTGELFF
DNA: TGTGCCAGCAGCCCCTTCCGGGGGGGGAACACCGGGGAGCTGTTTTTT

size: .
V: TRBV12-5
D: TRBD1
J: TRBJ1-3
CDR3: CASGSGGQGAQSSGNTIYF
DNA: TGTGCTAGTGGTTCGGGGGGACAGGGGGCGCAAAGCTCTGGAAACACCATATATTTT

size: .
V: TRBV27
D: .
J: TRBJ1-2
CDR3: CASSLADSNYGYTF
DNA: TGTGCCAGCAGTTTGGCTGACAGTAACTATGGCTACACCTTC

size: few
V: TRBV5-1
D: TRBD2
J: TRBJ2-7
CDR3: CASSSGGRRLPYEQYF
DNA: TGCGCCAGCAGTTCGGGGGGACGAAGGTTACCCTACGAGCAGTACTTC

size: .
V: TRBV12-3/TRBV12-4
D: .
J: TRBJ1-2
CDR3: CASRGDFYGYTF
DNA: TGTGCCAGCAGGGGGGACTTTTATGGCTACACCTTC

size: .
V: TRBV5-6
D: TRBD2
J: TRBJ2-4
CDR3: CASSLSMTSGEWYIQYF
DNA: TGTGCCAGCAGCCTCTCAATGACTAGCGGGGAATGGTACATTCAGTACTTC

size: .
V: TRBV7-2
D: TRBD2
J: TRBJ2-4
CDR3: CASSRQRGNIQYF
DNA: TGTGCCAGCAGCCGCCAGCGGGGAAACATTCAGTACTTC

size: .
V: TRBV19
D: .
J: TRBJ1-6
CDR3: CASSTDRFNSPLHF
DNA: TGTGCCAGTAGTACAGACAGGTTTAATTCACCCCTCCACTTT

size: .
V: TRBV5-1
D: .
J: TRBJ1-3
CDR3: CASSLQGSSGNTIYF
DNA: TGCGCCAGCAGCTTACAGGGATCCTCTGGAAACACCATATATTTT

size: .
V: TRBV14
D: .
J: TRBJ2-2
CDR3: CASSHRRGLSNTGELFF
DNA: TGTGCCAGCAGCCATAGGAGGGGGCTCTCGAACACCGGGGAGCTGTTTTTT

size: .
V: TRBV6-5
D: TRBD1
J: TRBJ1-1
CDR3: CASGHRGLDEAFF
DNA: TGTGCCAGCGGCCACAGGGGGCTTGATGAAGCTTTCTTT

size: .
V: TRBV18
D: .
J: TRBJ2-7
CDR3: CASSPALRDEQYF
DNA: TGTGCCAGCTCGCCCGCTCTACGGGACGAGCAGTACTTC

size: .
V: TRBV2
D: TRBD2
J: TRBJ2-5
CDR3: CASSGRGEQETQYF
DNA: TGTGCCAGCAGTGGCCGGGGGGAGCAAGAGACCCAGTACTTC

size: .
V: TRBV4-3
D: .
J: TRBJ1-2
CDR3: CASRRNYGDNYGYTF
DNA: TGCGCCAGCAGGCGAAACTACGGGGATAACTATGGCTACACCTTC

size: once
V: TRBV19
D: TRBD1
J: TRBJ1-1
CDR3: CASRDRVVKNTEAFF
DNA: TGTGCCAGCCGGGACAGGGTAGTAAAGAACACTGAAGCTTTCTTT